Listed here are 32 T cell receptor beta chains from one sample, sequenced in a study of response to subunit inactivated influenza vaccine. TCRdb re-analysed the RT-PCR reads in MiXCR, keeping a single row per CDR3 protein. The table lists 250,000 to 350,000 distinct CDR3 sequences, roughly 22% of them singletons. The source was PBMCs from blood, collected less than 22 months after vaccination. The receptors stem from a man aged 50 to 69 who received an inactivated influenza vaccine.

The chain has TRBV20-1 and TRBJ2-7; D gene unclear. Germline lookup yields CDR1 DFQATT and CDR2 SNEGSKA (reference sequence). This CDR3 is 14 amino acids long. V was trimmed by 0 bases and J by 1 base, leaving 10 bases between them. CDR3 in amino acids: CSARDSVNSYEQYF. In DNA, the CDR3 is TGCAGTGCTAGAGATTCCGTGAATTCCTACGAGCAGTACTTC.

This clonotype was observed many times. This CDR3 is CASRIDSNQPQHF. The CDR3 coding sequence is TGTGCCAGCAGGATCGACAGCAATCAGCCCCAGCATTTT. V gene TRBV6-6 combines with J gene TRBJ1-5; D not resolved. The CDR3 covers 13 residues. Trimming removed 6 bases at V and 1 base at J, with 7 bases between. Germline CDR1 reads MNHNY; CDR2 reads SVGAGI (reference sequence).

The genes are TRBV20-1 and TRBJ1-1; D is unclear. V lost 0 bases and J 4 bases, leaving 18 bases between the germline ends. CDR3 length: 16 amino acids. Per the germline V gene, CDR1 is DFQATT and CDR2 is SNEGSKA (reference sequence). CDR3 nucleotides: TGCAGTGCTAGAGATCTGAAAAAAGGGCTAGGCACTGAAGCTTTCTTT. This codes for CSARDLKKGLGTEAFF.

V and J are TRBV7-2 and TRBJ2-7, with D tentatively TRBD2 (7 bases). Trimming removed 0 bases from V and 6 bases from J, with 18 bases in between. The CDR3 is made up of 16 amino acids. CDR1 SGHTA and CDR2 FQGNSA come from the germline V gene. The CDR3 reads CASSLARRGGVSEQYF. CDR3 bases: TGTGCCAGCAGCTTAGCGCGTAGGGGGGGGGTATCCGAGCAGTACTTC.

The chain has TRBV10-3 and TRBJ2-7; 10 nucleotides line up with TRBD2. The CDR3 totals 17 residues. J lost 3 bases, V lost 3 bases, and 11 bases had no gene match. Germline V gives CDR1 ENHRY, CDR2 SYGVKD. The CDR3 here is CAISERDQIAGGYEQYF. In nucleotides, the CDR3 is TGTGCCATCAGTGAACGGGACCAAATAGCGGGAGGCTACGAGCAGTACTTC.

The V and J genes are TRBV20-1 and TRBJ1-3; D uncertain. The CDR3 extends over 14 amino acids. V was trimmed by 6 bases and J by 4 bases, leaving 16 bases between them. CDR1 and CDR2 from the germline V gene are DFQATT and SNEGSKA (reference sequence). The CDR3 region has the DNA TGCAGTGCAAGACGGGTTACGGGAGGAAACACCATATATTTT. Translated, it gives CSARRVTGGNTIYF.

There are many counts of this clonotype. The CDR3 region is CASSPGTGVFQPQHF. CDR3 bases: TGTGCCAGCTCACCCGGGACAGGGGTATTTCAGCCCCAGCATTTT. This rearrangement joins TRBV18 to TRBJ1-5; 10 bases are a match to TRBD1. J was trimmed by 6 bases and V by 3 bases; bases with no gene match: 5. Germline V CDR1 and CDR2: KGHSH, LQKENI. The CDR3 length is 15 residues.

DNA for the CDR3: TGTGCCAGCAGCGTAGAGCCCCCCAGCCGTCAGGGGACCCAGTACTTC. The encoded protein is CASSVEPPSRQGTQYF. The chain joins TRBV9 to TRBJ2-5, with D tentatively TRBD1 (5 bases). CDR1 and CDR2 (germline): SGDLS, YYNGEE. Trimming stripped 0 bases from V and 7 bases from J, with 19 bases between. The CDR3 has 16 residues. The full variable domain, in which reference TRBV9 and TRBJ2-5 provide the parts outside the CDR3, is DSGVTQTPKHLITATGQRVTLRCSPRSGDLSVYWYQQSLDQGLQFLIQYYNGEERAKGNILERFSAQQFPDLHSELNLSSLELGDSALYFCASSVEPPSRQGTQYFGPGTRLLVL.

The gene calls are TRBV27 and TRBJ2-2, with a possible D match to TRBD2 (6 bases). Trimming removed 3 bases at V and 7 bases at J, with 15 bases between. Germline-derived CDR1 and CDR2 are MNHEY and SMNVEV (reference sequence). This CDR3 has 15 residues. DNA for the CDR3: TGTGCCAGCAGTTTGGAGGGGCCCTACAACGGGGAGCTGTTTTTT. Residues: CASSLEGPYNGELFF.

This clonotype was seen repeatedly, ten times or more. The chain combines TRBV20-1 with TRBJ1-5, with TRBD1 matching 7 bases. Trimming removed 6 bases from V and 3 bases from J; junction bases left unmatched: 8. The CDR3 consists of 14 residues. The germline V gene has CDR1 DFQATT and CDR2 SNEGSKA (reference sequence). CDR3: CSANSRGYNQPQHF. The CDR3 DNA is TGCAGTGCCAACTCCAGGGGGTACAATCAGCCCCAGCATTTT.

The chain recombines TRBV4-1 with TRBJ1-5; 7 nucleotides match TRBD1. With V trimmed by 1 base and J by 3 bases, 3 bases remained unmatched. CDR1 and CDR2 from the germline V gene are MGHRA and YSYEKL. This CDR3 is 15 amino acids long. The CDR3, as DNA: TGCGCCAGCAGCCAAGTGACAGGGAACAATCAGCCCCAGCATTTT. Translated: CASSQVTGNNQPQHF.

The chain couples TRBV7-9 to TRBJ2-7; D might be TRBD1 or TRBD2, each matching 6 bases. Trimming shortened V by 4 bases and J by 5 bases, and 15 bases separated the two germline ends. Germline V gene lookup returns CDR1 SEHNR and CDR2 FQNEAQ (reference sequence). This CDR3 has 14 residues. In nucleotides, the CDR3 is TGTGCCAGCAGCTCGGAGGGGGTTTTCCACGAGCAGTACTTC. Translating gives CASSSEGVFHEQYF.

V is TRBV9 and J is TRBJ2-1; TRBD2 agrees at 7 bases. Per the germline V gene, CDR1 is SGDLS and CDR2 is YYNGEE. V was clipped by 0 bases and J by 2 bases; unmatched bases: 5. The CDR3 contains 16 residues. The CDR3 sequence is CASSVGGGSTYNEQFF. The CDR3 nucleotides are TGTGCCAGCAGCGTAGGGGGCGGGAGTACCTACAATGAGCAGTTCTTC.

The CDR3 sequence is CSATGGMNTEAFF. The CDR3 region has the DNA TGCAGTGCCACAGGGGGAATGAACACTGAAGCTTTCTTT. V and J are TRBV20-1 and TRBJ1-1, with 8 bases lining up with TRBD1. The germline gives CDR1 DFQATT, CDR2 SNEGSKA (reference sequence). V lost 6 bases to trimming and J lost 0 bases; unmatched junction nucleotides: 3. The CDR3 consists of 13 residues.

This clonotype showed up many times. The chain links TRBV5-1 to TRBJ1-6, with a tentative D call TRBD1 (6 bases). There are 17 residues in the CDR3. The V gene lost 0 bases and the J gene lost 6 bases, with 16 bases spanning the gap. Germline lookup yields CDR1 SGHRS and CDR2 YFSETQ. The CDR3 sequence: CASSLVISRGGNSPLHF. DNA for the CDR3: TGCGCCAGCAGCTTGGTCATTTCCAGGGGCGGTAATTCACCCCTCCACTTT. The full variable domain, its missing parts supplied by reference TRBV5-1 and TRBJ1-6, is KAGVTQTPRYLIKTRGQQVTLSCSPISGHRSVSWYQQTPGQGLQFLFEYFSETQRNKGNFPGRFSGRQFSNSRSEMNVSTLELGDSALYLCASSLVISRGGNSPLHFGNGTRLTVT.

The chain uses TRBV27 and TRBJ1-1; TRBD1 is a possible D gene (5 bases). Germline V gene sequence: CDR1 MNHEY, CDR2 SMNVEV (reference sequence). The length of the CDR3 is 14 residues. The V end lost 7 bases, the J end lost 2 bases, and 14 bases lay between the germline ends. CDR3 residues: CASMRDQVNTEAFF. The CDR3 DNA sequence: TGTGCCAGCATGAGGGACCAGGTTAACACTGAAGCTTTCTTT.

The sample holds a few counts of this clonotype. The J gene is TRBJ1-1, the V gene TRBV14; D is unclear. V was cut by 0 bases and J by 5 bases, with 7 bases left in between. The CDR3 has 13 amino acids. Germline V gene data show CDR1 as SGHDN and CDR2 as FVKESK. Here the CDR3 reads CASSQDMRTEAFF. The CDR3 nucleotides read TGTGCCAGCAGCCAAGATATGCGGACTGAAGCTTTCTTT.

This clonotype showed up many times. The chain uses TRBV7-6 and TRBJ1-1; 7 bases fit TRBD1. CDR1 and CDR2 (germline): SGHVS, FNYEAQ. The trim removed 4 bases at V and 1 base at J, leaving 3 bases unmatched. The CDR3 covers 14 residues. CDR3 protein: CASSSQGGNTEAFF. DNA for the CDR3: TGTGCCAGCAGCTCCCAGGGGGGGAACACTGAAGCTTTCTTT.

The chain's CDR3 is CASSPPFGGGELFF. DNA of the CDR3: TGTGCCAGCAGTCCCCCCTTTGGAGGCGGGGAGCTGTTTTTT. The chain is built from TRBV12-3 or TRBV12-4 and TRBJ2-2; D is perhaps TRBD2 (5 bases). V was trimmed by 5 bases and J by 7 bases, leaving 14 bases between them. The CDR3 has 14 residues.

This clonotype was detected a few times. The rearrangement joins TRBV5-1 to TRBJ2-7, with D possibly being TRBD1 (6 bases). Trimming left V 1 base short and J 1 base short, with 9 bases between. There are 14 residues in the CDR3. Germline V CDR1 and CDR2: SGHRS, YFSETQ. This CDR3 is CASSLTGRSYEQYF. The CDR3 DNA follows: TGCGCCAGCAGCTTGACAGGGAGATCCTACGAGCAGTACTTC.

The chain uses TRBV30 and TRBJ2-5; D call uncertain. Trimming pared 0 bases from V and 4 bases from J, leaving 9 bases between. Germline V lookup: CDR1 GTSNPN, CDR2 SVGIG (reference sequence). CDR3 length: 13 amino acids. In DNA, the CDR3 is TGTGCCTGGAGTGTCGGAGTAGGAGAGACCCAGTACTTC. Translating gives CAWSVGVGETQYF.

This clonotype came up a few times. V and J are TRBV20-1 and TRBJ1-5; the match to TRBD1 covers 7 bases. Germline lookup yields CDR1 DFQATT and CDR2 SNEGSKA (reference sequence). V gave up 1 base and J gave up 10 bases; unmatched junction bases: 13. The CDR3 covers 15 residues. CDR3 sequence reads: CSARGRRQGGPPQHF. The CDR3 DNA reads as TGCAGTGCTAGAGGCCGCCGCCAGGGGGGCCCCCCCCAGCATTTT.

This clonotype has more than one count but fewer than ten. The rearrangement joins TRBV12-3 or TRBV12-4 to TRBJ1-5; possibly TRBD1 for D (5 bases). The V gene lost 3 bases and the J gene lost 7 bases, with 10 bases spanning the gap. The CDR3 totals 13 residues. CDR3 sequence (DNA): TGTGCCAGCAGTTTTAGCGGGGCCCAGCCCCAGCATTTT. It yields the protein CASSFSGAQPQHF.

This clonotype was seen a single time. CDR3: CASSSGSVTVTDTQYF. The CDR3 DNA reads TGCGCCAGCAGCTCCGGTAGTGTGACGGTGACAGATACGCAGTATTTT. The rearrangement links TRBV5-1 to TRBJ2-3, with D unclear. This CDR3 is built from 16 residues. Germline CDR1 and CDR2: SGHRS and YFSETQ. Trimming pared 3 bases from V and 3 bases from J, leaving 17 bases between.

This clonotype has a count of ten or more. The gene calls are TRBV30 and TRBJ1-1; D not resolved. The germline V and J ends were trimmed by 0 bases and 4 bases, with 9 bases remaining between them. The CDR3 is made up of 13 amino acids. CDR1 and CDR2 (germline): GTSNPN, SVGIG (reference sequence). This chain's CDR3 is CAWSVGSRTEAFF. CDR3 in DNA: TGTGCCTGGAGTGTAGGCAGTCGCACTGAAGCTTTCTTT.

This clonotype was recorded many times. The chain uses TRBV20-1 and TRBJ1-2, with 10 bases aligning to TRBD1. There are 18 residues in the CDR3. With 2 bases clipped from V and 2 bases from J, the junction kept 14 bases outside the gene matches. Germline V lookup: CDR1 DFQATT, CDR2 SNEGSKA (reference sequence). The CDR3 loop reads CSARFYDRGRGVNYGYTF. As DNA, the CDR3 is TGCAGTGCTAGATTCTATGACAGGGGGCGAGGAGTGAACTATGGCTACACCTTC.

V and J are TRBV5-6 and TRBJ2-7, with 7 bases aligning to TRBD2. This CDR3 contains 14 residues. The germline CDR1 and CDR2 sequences are SGHDT and YYEEEE. Losses at the gene ends were 3 bases for V and 4 bases for J; bases not matched to a gene: 7. DNA of the CDR3: TGTGCCAGCAGCTCTAGCGGAAACGTATACGAGCAGTACTTC. Translating it yields CASSSSGNVYEQYF.

This clonotype was detected only a few times. V usage is TRBV5-1 and J usage is TRBJ1-2, with D unclear. The CDR3 covers 14 residues. Germline V CDR1 and CDR2: SGHRS, YFSETQ. Trimming took 2 bases from V and 0 from J, leaving 8 bases between them. The CDR3: CASSFESTNYGYTF. Here the CDR3 DNA reads TGCGCCAGCAGCTTCGAATCCACTAACTATGGCTACACCTTC.

The sample holds a few counts of this clonotype. This sequence joins TRBV28 and TRBJ2-5; weak D call: TRBD2 (5 bases). This CDR3 comprises 12 residues. Between the trimmed V and J ends, which lost 6 bases and 2 bases, there was a span of 7 bases. The germline V gene encodes CDR1 MDHEN and CDR2 SYDVKM. This CDR3 reads CASRREQETQYF. The CDR3 region has the DNA TGTGCCAGCAGGAGGGAACAAGAGACCCAGTACTTC.

The genes are TRBV2 and TRBJ2-3; 8 bases are shared with TRBD1. This CDR3 contains 19 residues. V trimming: 2 bases; J trimming: 4 bases; junction bases outside the gene matches: 17. Germline lookup yields CDR1 SNHLY and CDR2 FYNNEI. The CDR3 region is CASSERPWPSRGRPDTQYF. DNA for the CDR3: TGTGCCAGCAGTGAACGGCCCTGGCCGAGCAGGGGGCGACCAGATACGCAGTATTTT.

In its sample, this clonotype was seen a few times. V is TRBV11-2 and J is TRBJ1-3, with 8 bases fitting TRBD1. J lost 2 bases, V lost 1 base, and 13 bases had no gene match. Germline lookup yields CDR1 SGHAT and CDR2 FQNNGV. The CDR3 length is 19 residues. The CDR3 reads CASSLVRPTGDSAGNTIYF. The DNA for the CDR3 is TGTGCCAGCAGCTTAGTCCGCCCGACAGGGGATAGTGCTGGAAACACCATATATTTT.

The chain uses TRBV6-5 and TRBJ2-7, with D possibly being TRBD1 (6 bases). CDR3 length: 15 amino acids. Trimming removed 6 bases from V and 4 bases from J, with 19 bases in between. The germline V gene encodes CDR1 MNHEY and CDR2 SVGAGI. The DNA for the CDR3 is TGTGCCAGCAGCTATCCGGGACACGGTTTTTACGAGCAGTACTTC. It specifies CASSYPGHGFYEQYF.